This entry features one TCR beta chain sequence. The antigen remains undetermined. The sample comes from a study of CD8+ T cells in alopecia areata. Whole-study results and caveats: Higher clonality and more expanded CD8+ clones appeared in lesional than normal scalp.

This CDR3 region has 12 residues. Trimming removed 6 bases from V and 5 bases from J, with 12 bases in between. The germline V gene has CDR1 SGHDT and CDR2 YYEEEE. The sequencing template was cDNA reverse transcribed from extracted RNA. Profiled with immunoSEQ multiplex PCR; TCRdb holds only in-frame clones, not every one. Of 150,000 to 200,000 clones in the sample, 67% were seen once. Peripheral blood samples and lesional scalp punch biopsies were obtained from alopecia areata patients. V gene TRBV5-6 combines with J gene TRBJ2-7; D not resolved. Sequenced here: CD8+ T cells sorted from blood, sampled at week 0. The clonotype originates from a human donor with alopecia areata. The CDR3 loop reads CASTVGGDEQYF. Here the CDR3 DNA reads TGTGCCAGCACGGTTGGCGGAGACGAGCAGTACTTC.